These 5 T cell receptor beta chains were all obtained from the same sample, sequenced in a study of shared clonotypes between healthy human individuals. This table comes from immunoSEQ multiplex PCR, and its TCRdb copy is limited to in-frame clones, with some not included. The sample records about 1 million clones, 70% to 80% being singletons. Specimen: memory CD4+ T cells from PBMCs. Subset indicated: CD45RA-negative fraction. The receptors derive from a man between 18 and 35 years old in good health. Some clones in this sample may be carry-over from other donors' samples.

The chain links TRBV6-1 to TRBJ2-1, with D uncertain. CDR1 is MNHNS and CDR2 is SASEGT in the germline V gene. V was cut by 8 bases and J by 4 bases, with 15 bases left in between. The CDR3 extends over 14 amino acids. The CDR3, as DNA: TGTGCCAGCGGTCCGAAGCTCGATTACAATGAGCAGTTCTTC. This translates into CASGPKLDYNEQFF.

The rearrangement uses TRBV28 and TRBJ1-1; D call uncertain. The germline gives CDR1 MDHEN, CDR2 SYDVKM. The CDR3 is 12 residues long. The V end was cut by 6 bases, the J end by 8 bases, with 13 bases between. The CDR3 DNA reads TGTGCCAGCAGGGAACTTTGGAGGGAAGCTTTCTTT. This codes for CASRELWREAFF. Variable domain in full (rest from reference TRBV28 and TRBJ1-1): DVKVTQSSRYLVKRTGEKVFLECVQDMDHENMFWYRQDPGLGLRLIYFSYDVKMKEKGDIPEGYSVSREKKERFSLILESASTNQTSMYLCASRELWREAFFGQGTRLTVV.

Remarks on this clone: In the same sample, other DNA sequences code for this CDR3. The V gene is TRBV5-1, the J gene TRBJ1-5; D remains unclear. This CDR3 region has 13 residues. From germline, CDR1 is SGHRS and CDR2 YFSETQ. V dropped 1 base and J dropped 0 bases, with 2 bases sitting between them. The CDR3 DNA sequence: TGCGCCAGCAGCTTGTTTAGCAATCAGCCCCAGCATTTT. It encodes CASSLFSNQPQHF.

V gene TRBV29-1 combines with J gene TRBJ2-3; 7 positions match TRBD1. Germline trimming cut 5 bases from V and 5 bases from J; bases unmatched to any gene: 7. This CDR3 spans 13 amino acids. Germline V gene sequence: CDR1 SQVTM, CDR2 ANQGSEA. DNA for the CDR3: TGCAGCGTTCGACAGGGTGGCGAAGATACGCAGTATTTT. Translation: CSVRQGGEDTQYF.

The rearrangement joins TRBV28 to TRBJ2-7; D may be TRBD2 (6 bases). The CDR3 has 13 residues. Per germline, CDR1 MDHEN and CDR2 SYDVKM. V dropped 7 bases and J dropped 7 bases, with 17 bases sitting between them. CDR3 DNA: TGTGCCAGCACCCAGACTAGTTCGGGTGAGCAGTACTTC. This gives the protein CASTQTSSGEQYF.